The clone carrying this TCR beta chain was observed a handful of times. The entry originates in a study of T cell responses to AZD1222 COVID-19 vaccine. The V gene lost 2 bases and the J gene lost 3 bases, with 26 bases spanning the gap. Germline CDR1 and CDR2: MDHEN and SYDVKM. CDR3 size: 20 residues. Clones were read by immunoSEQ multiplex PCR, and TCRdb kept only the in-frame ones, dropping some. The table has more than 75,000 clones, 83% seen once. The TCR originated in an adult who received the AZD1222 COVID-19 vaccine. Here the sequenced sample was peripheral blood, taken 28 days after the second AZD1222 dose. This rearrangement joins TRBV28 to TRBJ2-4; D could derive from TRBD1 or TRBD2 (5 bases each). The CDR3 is CASSLPPQTWGKRGKNIQYF. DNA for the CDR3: TGTGCCAGCAGTTTACCTCCCCAAACGTGGGGGAAGAGGGGCAAAAACATTCAGTACTTC. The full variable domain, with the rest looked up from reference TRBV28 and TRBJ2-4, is DVKVTQSSRYLVKRTGEKVFLECVQDMDHENMFWYRQDPGLGLRLIYFSYDVKMKEKGDIPEGYSVSREKKERFSLILESASTNQTSMYLCASSLPPQTWGKRGKNIQYFGAGTRLSVL.